This T cell receptor (beta chain) stems from a study of shared clonotypes between healthy human individuals. Study overall: For every donor, three CD4 naive, three CD4 memory, two CD8 naive and one CD8 memory plates were used. Study-wide results and limits: Estimated richness was generally greater in naive than memory subsets.

Genomic DNA of each subset was evenly split across several immunoSEQ plates. Profiling relied on immunoSEQ multiplex PCR, and the TCRdb table lists in-frame clones only, not all of them. The table lists approximately 320,000 clones, more than 75% of them singletons, with under 20% in the top ten. The CDR3 length is 12 residues. V was pared by 7 bases and J by 2 bases, with 9 bases between. Germline loops: CDR1 MNHNS, CDR2 SASEGT. In the case of this clone: The antigen remains unidentified.

Source material: memory CD8+ T cells sorted from blood. This sample's subset: CD45RO+ cells pooled with CCR7-negative TemRA cells. This TCR was recovered from a man between 18 and 29 years old in good health. V usage is TRBV6-1 and J usage is TRBJ2-7, with D perhaps TRBD1 (5 bases). The CDR3 DNA reads as TGTGCCAGCAACACAGGACCCTACGAGCAGTACTTC. Protein: CASNTGPYEQYF.